This T cell receptor beta chain was identified in a study of blood T cell repertoires in COVID-19. Some clones are missing from TCRdb's copy, which holds only in-frame ones; the method was immunoSEQ multiplex PCR. This sample has about 100,000 clones; 88% occur once, and the top ten carry 5.5% to 8%. The CDR3 extends over 15 amino acids. Germline V gene sequence: CDR1 SEHNR, CDR2 FQNEAQ (reference sequence). The trim removed 8 bases at V and 1 base at J, leaving 2 bases unmatched. This receptor was identified in an older woman with acute or convalescent COVID-19. The chain combines TRBV7-9 with TRBJ1-6; 10 positions match TRBD1. Sequencing was carried out using peripheral blood. In DNA form, the CDR3 reads TGTGCCAGCGGGACAGGGGTTTCCTATAATTCACCCCTCCACTTT. This sequence encodes CASGTGVSYNSPLHF. The full variable domain, with the rest looked up from reference TRBV7-9 and TRBJ1-6, is DTGVSQNPRHKITKRGQNVTFRCDPISEHNRLYWYRQTLGQGPEFLTYFQNEAQLEKSRLLSDRFSAERPKGSFSTLEIQRTEQGDSAMYLCASGTGVSYNSPLHFGNGTRLTVT.